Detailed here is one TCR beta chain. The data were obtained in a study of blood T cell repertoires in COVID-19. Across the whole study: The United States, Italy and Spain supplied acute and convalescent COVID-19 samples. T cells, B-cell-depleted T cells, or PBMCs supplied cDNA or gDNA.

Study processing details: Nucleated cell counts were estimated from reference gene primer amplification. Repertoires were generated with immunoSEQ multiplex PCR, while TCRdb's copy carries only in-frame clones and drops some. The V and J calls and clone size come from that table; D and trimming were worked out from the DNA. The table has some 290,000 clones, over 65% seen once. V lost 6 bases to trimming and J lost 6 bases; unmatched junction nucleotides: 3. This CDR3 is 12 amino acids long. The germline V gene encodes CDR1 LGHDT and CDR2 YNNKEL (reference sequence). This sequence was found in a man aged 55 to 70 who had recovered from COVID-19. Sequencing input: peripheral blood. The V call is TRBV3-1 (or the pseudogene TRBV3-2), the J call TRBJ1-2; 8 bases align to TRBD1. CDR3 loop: CASRDRVNGYTF. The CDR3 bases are TGTGCCAGCAGGGACAGGGTCAATGGCTACACCTTC.